This is a list of T cell receptor beta chains from one sample in a study of naive and memory T cell subsets. MiXCR was run by TCRdb on the UMI-ligation and nested PCR reads, yielding one entry per CDR3 protein. The repertoire holds 98,000 or so distinct CDR3 sequences, with more than 12% as singletons. The specimen sequenced was naive CD8+ T cells from blood. These receptor sequences come from a human donor in good health. Each CDR3 is given with its conserved first and last residue. The order of the fields is CDR3 protein, CDR3 DNA, V gene, clone size, J gene, D gene. The D gene is left open where the match is weak. The size of a clone is reported for some rows only, either as once, few or many, or as a class for expanded clones.

CDR3 protein: CSARLSQAISYGYTF
CDR3 DNA: TGCAGTGCTAGATTATCCCAGGCAATCAGCTATGGCTACACCTTC
V gene: TRBV20-1
clone size: many
J gene: TRBJ1-2
D gene: .

CDR3 protein: CASRPGTGDMSGYTF
CDR3 DNA: TGTGCCAGCAGGCCCGGGACAGGCGATATGAGTGGCTACACCTTC
V gene: TRBV12-3/TRBV12-4
clone size: .
J gene: TRBJ1-2
D gene: TRBD1

CDR3 protein: CASSYSRTAYGYTF
CDR3 DNA: TGTGCCAGCAGTTACTCCCGGACGGCGTATGGCTACACCTTC
V gene: TRBV6-2/TRBV6-3
clone size: few
J gene: TRBJ1-2
D gene: .

CDR3 protein: CASSEEGAVGETQYF
CDR3 DNA: TGTGCCAGCAGTGAGGAGGGGGCCGTGGGGGAGACCCAGTACTTC
V gene: TRBV2
clone size: .
J gene: TRBJ2-5
D gene: .

CDR3 protein: CATSDRTTSEQYF
CDR3 DNA: TGTGCCACCAGTGACAGGACAACTTCCGAGCAGTACTTC
V gene: TRBV24-1
clone size: .
J gene: TRBJ2-7
D gene: .

CDR3 protein: CSAVRLAGNTDTQYF
CDR3 DNA: TGCAGTGCTGTAAGACTAGCGGGAAACACAGATACGCAGTATTTT
V gene: TRBV20-1
clone size: .
J gene: TRBJ2-3
D gene: TRBD2

CDR3 protein: CASSQGSTGLSYEQYF
CDR3 DNA: TGTGCCAGCAGCCAAGGTTCGACAGGGCTCTCCTACGAGCAGTACTTC
V gene: TRBV14
clone size: few
J gene: TRBJ2-7
D gene: TRBD1

CDR3 protein: CASNPGQALDEKLFF
CDR3 DNA: TGTGCCAGCAACCCCGGACAGGCCTTAGATGAAAAACTGTTTTTT
V gene: TRBV11-1
clone size: .
J gene: TRBJ1-4
D gene: TRBD1

CDR3 protein: CAVLPSTDTQYF
CDR3 DNA: TGTGCCGTGTTGCCAAGCACAGATACGCAGTATTTT
V gene: TRBV12-3/TRBV12-4
clone size: many
J gene: TRBJ2-3
D gene: .

CDR3 protein: CASSLFPGGAYEQFF
CDR3 DNA: TGTGCCAGCAGTTTATTCCCCGGAGGGGCGTATGAGCAGTTCTTC
V gene: TRBV28
clone size: .
J gene: TRBJ2-1
D gene: .

CDR3 protein: CASSLSLGTSTYEQYF
CDR3 DNA: TGTGCCAGCAGCTTATCCCTAGGGACATCTACCTACGAGCAGTACTTC
V gene: TRBV7-9
clone size: .
J gene: TRBJ2-7
D gene: .

CDR3 protein: CASSNGNFWEQYF
CDR3 DNA: TGTGCCAGTAGTAACGGGAATTTTTGGGAGCAGTACTTC
V gene: TRBV19
clone size: .
J gene: TRBJ2-7
D gene: .

CDR3 protein: CSANALGDTQYF
CDR3 DNA: TGCAGTGCAAACGCATTGGGAGATACGCAGTATTTT
V gene: TRBV20-1
clone size: few
J gene: TRBJ2-3
D gene: .

CDR3 protein: CSARGDRGILNSYEQYF
CDR3 DNA: TGCAGTGCTAGGGGGGACAGGGGTATCCTAAACTCCTACGAGCAGTACTTC
V gene: TRBV20-1
clone size: .
J gene: TRBJ2-7
D gene: TRBD1

CDR3 protein: CASSYSSPRHTGTDTQYF
CDR3 DNA: TGTGCCAGCAGTTACTCGTCTCCCCGGCACACGGGCACAGATACGCAGTATTTT
V gene: TRBV6-6
clone size: few
J gene: TRBJ2-3
D gene: .

CDR3 protein: CASSPRDSNSPLHF
CDR3 DNA: TGTGCCAGCAGCCCCCGGGACAGTAATTCACCCCTCCACTTT
V gene: TRBV7-9
clone size: .
J gene: TRBJ1-6
D gene: TRBD1

CDR3 protein: CASSEAAVEQYF
CDR3 DNA: TGTGCCAGCAGTGAAGCGGCCGTAGAGCAGTACTTC
V gene: TRBV6-1
clone size: .
J gene: TRBJ2-7
D gene: .